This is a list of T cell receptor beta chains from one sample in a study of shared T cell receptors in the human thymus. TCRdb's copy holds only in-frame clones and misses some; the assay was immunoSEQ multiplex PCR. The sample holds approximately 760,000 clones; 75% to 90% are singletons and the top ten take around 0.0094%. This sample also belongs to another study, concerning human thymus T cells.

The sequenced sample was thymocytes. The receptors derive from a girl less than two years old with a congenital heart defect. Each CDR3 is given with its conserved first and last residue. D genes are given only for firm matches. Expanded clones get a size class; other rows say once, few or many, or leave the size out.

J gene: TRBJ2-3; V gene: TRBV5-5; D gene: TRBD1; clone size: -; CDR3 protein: CASSGTGTGNRDTQYF; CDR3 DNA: TGTGCCAGCAGCGGCACGGGGACAGGGAATAGGGATACGCAGTATTTT
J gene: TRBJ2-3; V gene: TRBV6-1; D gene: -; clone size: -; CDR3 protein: CARGARLVGDTQYF; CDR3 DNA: TGTGCCAGAGGGGCCAGGCTAGTGGGAGATACGCAGTATTTT
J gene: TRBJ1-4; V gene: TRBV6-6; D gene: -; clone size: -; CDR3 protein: CASRRERNEKLFF; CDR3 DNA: TGTGCCAGCCGTAGGGAGCGGAATGAAAAACTGTTTTTT
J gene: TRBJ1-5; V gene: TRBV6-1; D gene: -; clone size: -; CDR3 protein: CASKRERNQPQHF; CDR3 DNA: TGTGCCAGCAAGAGGGAGAGAAATCAGCCCCAGCATTTT
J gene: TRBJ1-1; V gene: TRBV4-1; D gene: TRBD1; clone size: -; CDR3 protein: CASLKDRGAEAFF; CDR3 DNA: TGCGCCAGCCTTAAGGACAGGGGTGCTGAAGCTTTCTTT
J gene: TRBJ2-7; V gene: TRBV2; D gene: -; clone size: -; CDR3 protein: CASSGASKTYEQYF; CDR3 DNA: TGTGCCAGCAGTGGGGCAAGTAAGACCTACGAGCAGTACTTC
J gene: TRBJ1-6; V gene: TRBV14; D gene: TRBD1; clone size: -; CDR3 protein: CASSHRDRGNSPLHF; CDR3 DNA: TGTGCCAGCAGCCATCGGGACAGGGGTAATTCACCCCTCCACTTT
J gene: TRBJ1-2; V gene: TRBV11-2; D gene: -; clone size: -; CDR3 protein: CASSLLTGTLRF; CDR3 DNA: TGTGCCAGCAGCCTCCTCACCGGGACACTCCGCTTC
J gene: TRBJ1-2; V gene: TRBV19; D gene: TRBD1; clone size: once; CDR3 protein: CASSATNRGGYTF; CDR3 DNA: TGTGCCAGTAGTGCCACGAACAGGGGCGGCTACACCTTC
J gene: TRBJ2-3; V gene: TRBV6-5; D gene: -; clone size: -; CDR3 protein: CASGGGGDTQYF; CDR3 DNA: TGTGCCAGCGGGGGGGGCGGAGATACGCAGTATTTT
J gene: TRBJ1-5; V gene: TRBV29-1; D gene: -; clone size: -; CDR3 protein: CSVRFGVEGRQPQHF; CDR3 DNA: TGCAGCGTTAGGTTCGGGGTGGAGGGGCGTCAGCCCCAGCATTTT
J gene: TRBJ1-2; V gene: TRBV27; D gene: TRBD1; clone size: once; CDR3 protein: CASSPDRGRGVGYTF; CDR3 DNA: TGTGCCAGCAGCCCAGACAGGGGGCGCGGGGTAGGCTACACCTTC
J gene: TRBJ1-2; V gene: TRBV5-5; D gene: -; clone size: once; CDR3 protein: CASSLRHIPNYGYTF; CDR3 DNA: TGTGCCAGCAGCTTGCGCCACATCCCTAACTATGGCTACACCTTC
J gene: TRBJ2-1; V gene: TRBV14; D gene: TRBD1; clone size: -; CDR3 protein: CASSQAESGARGQPVSYNEQFF; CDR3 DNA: TGTGCCAGCAGCCAAGCGGAATCAGGGGCTAGGGGACAGCCGGTCTCCTACAATGAGCAGTTCTTC
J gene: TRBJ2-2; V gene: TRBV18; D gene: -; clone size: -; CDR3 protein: CASPGSAGLTGELFF; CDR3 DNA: TGTGCCAGCCCCGGGTCGGCAGGACTTACCGGGGAGCTGTTTTTT
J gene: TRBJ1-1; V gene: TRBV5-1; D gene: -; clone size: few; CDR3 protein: CASRSRVIKTEAFF; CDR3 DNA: TGCGCCAGCAGGAGCAGGGTGATAAAGACTGAAGCTTTCTTT
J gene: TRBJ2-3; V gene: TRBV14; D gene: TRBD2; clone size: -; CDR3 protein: CASSPRGGLHTDTQYF; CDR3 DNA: TGTGCCAGCAGCCCGCGGGGGGGGTTACACACAGATACGCAGTATTTT
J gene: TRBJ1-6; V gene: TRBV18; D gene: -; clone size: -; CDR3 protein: CASSPGRKTWSPLHF; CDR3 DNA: TGTGCCAGCTCACCGGGGCGGAAAACTTGGTCACCCCTCCACTTT
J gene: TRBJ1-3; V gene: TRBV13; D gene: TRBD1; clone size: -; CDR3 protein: CAIPGGADRGSSGNTIYF; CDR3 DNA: TGTGCCATCCCTGGGGGGGCGGACAGGGGATCATCTGGAAACACCATATATTTT
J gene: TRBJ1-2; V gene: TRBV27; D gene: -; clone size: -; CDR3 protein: CASLSDVTGEGYTF; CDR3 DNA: TGTGCCAGCCTTTCGGATGTGACGGGGGAGGGCTACACCTTC
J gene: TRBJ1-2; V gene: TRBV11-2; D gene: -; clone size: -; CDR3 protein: CASSLASVAGLGYYGYTF; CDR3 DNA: TGTGCCAGCAGCTTAGCCTCCGTGGCAGGGTTGGGGTACTATGGCTACACCTTC
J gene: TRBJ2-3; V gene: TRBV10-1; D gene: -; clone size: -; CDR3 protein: CASSERQGKVADTQYF; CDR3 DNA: TGCGCCAGCAGTGAGCGTCAGGGTAAGGTGGCAGATACGCAGTATTTT
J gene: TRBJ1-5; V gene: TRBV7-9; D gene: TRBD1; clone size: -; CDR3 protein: CASSLGQGSNQPQHF; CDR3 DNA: TGTGCCAGCAGCTTAGGACAGGGCAGCAATCAGCCCCAGCATTTT
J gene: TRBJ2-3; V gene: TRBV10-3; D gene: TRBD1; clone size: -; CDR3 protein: CAIRLGGKADTQYF; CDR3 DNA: TGTGCCATCCGGTTAGGGGGCAAGGCAGATACGCAGTATTTT
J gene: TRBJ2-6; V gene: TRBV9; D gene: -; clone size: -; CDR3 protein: CASSPGGQRTRSGANVLTF; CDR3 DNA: TGTGCCAGCAGCCCGGGTGGCCAGCGCACCCGCTCTGGGGCCAACGTCCTGACTTTC
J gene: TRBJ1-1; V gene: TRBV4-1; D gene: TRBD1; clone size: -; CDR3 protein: CASSPPGQGNTEAFF; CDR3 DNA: TGCGCCAGCAGCCCCCCAGGACAGGGGAACACTGAAGCTTTCTTT
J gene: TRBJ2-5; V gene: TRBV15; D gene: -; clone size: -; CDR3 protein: CATSGAVGGFETQYF; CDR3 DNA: TGTGCCACCAGCGGGGCGGTTGGTGGGTTCGAGACCCAGTACTTC
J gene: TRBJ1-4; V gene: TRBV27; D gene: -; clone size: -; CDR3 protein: CASSPTVRLEKLFF; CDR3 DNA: TGTGCCAGCAGCCCGACAGTTCGTCTAGAAAAACTGTTTTTT
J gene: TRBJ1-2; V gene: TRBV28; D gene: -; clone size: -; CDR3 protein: CASRPSQGLSSLWAF; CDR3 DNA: TGTGCCAGCAGACCCTCACAGGGTCTCTCATCACTTTGGGCCTTC
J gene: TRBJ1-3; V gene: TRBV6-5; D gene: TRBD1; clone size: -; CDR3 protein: CATQGNGNTIYF; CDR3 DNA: TGTGCCACACAGGGGAATGGAAACACCATATATTTT
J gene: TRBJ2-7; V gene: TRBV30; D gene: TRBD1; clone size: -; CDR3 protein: CAWRPGQGVYEQYF; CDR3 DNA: TGTGCCTGGAGGCCCGGACAGGGGGTCTACGAGCAGTACTTC
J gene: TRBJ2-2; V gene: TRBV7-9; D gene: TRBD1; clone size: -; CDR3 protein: CASTTTVQGGLANTGELFF; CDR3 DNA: TGTGCCAGCACCACCACGGTACAGGGGGGACTTGCGAACACCGGGGAGCTGTTTTTT
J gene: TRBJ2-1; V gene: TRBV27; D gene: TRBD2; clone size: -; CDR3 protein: CASSPLAGGYEQFF; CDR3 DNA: TGTGCCAGCAGTCCTTTAGCGGGGGGCTATGAGCAGTTCTTC
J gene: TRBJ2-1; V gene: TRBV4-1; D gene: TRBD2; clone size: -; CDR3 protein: CASSQGGAGGPVNSYNEQFF; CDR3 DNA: TGCGCCAGCAGCCAAGGCGGGGCGGGGGGGCCTGTAAACTCCTACAATGAGCAGTTCTTC
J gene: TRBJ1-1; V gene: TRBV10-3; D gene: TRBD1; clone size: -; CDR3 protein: CAISESGQGKTEAFF; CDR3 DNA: TGTGCCATCAGTGAGTCGGGACAGGGAAAGACTGAAGCTTTCTTT
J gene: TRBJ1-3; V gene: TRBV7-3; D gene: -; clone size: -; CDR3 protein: CASSLNPRSSGNTIYF; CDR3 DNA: TGTGCCAGCAGCTTAAACCCAAGGAGCTCTGGAAACACCATATATTTT
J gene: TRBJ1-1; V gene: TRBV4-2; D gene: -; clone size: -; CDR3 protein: CASSQPGPGNTEAFF; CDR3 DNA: TGTGCCAGCAGCCAACCAGGGCCCGGGAACACTGAAGCTTTCTTT
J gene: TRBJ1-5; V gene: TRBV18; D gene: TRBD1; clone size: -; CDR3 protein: CASSQSGTGGYQPQHF; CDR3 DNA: TGTGCCAGCTCACAATCCGGGACAGGAGGTTATCAGCCCCAGCATTTT
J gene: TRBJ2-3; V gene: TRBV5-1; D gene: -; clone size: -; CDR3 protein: CASSFKVEHAERGTDTQYF; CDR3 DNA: TGCGCCAGCAGCTTCAAGGTAGAGCACGCGGAGAGGGGCACAGATACGCAGTATTTT
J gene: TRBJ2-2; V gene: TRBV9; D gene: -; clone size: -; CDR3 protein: CASSPQWIGGGPTGELFF; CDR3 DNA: TGTGCCAGCAGCCCCCAATGGATTGGGGGGGGCCCCACCGGGGAGCTGTTTTTT
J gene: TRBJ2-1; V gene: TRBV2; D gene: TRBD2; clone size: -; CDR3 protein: CASSAPPAGGFNEQFF; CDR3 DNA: TGTGCCAGCAGTGCCCCGCCGGCGGGGGGTTTCAATGAGCAGTTCTTC
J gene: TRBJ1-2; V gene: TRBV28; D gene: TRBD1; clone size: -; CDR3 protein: CASSQPGTGGAGNYGYTF; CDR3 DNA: TGTGCCAGCAGCCAACCCGGGACAGGGGGCGCGGGGAACTATGGCTACACCTTC
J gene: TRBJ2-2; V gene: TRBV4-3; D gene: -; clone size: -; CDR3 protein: CASSLGQTNTGELFF; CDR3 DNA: TGCGCCAGCAGCCTCGGACAAACCAACACCGGGGAGCTGTTTTTT
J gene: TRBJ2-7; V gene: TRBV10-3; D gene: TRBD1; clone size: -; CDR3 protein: CAIRTGAPSYEQYF; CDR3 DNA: TGTGCCATCAGAACAGGGGCACCTTCCTACGAGCAGTACTTC
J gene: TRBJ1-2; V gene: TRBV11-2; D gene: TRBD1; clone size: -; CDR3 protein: CASSLDPTGDGRNYGYTF; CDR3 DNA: TGTGCCAGCAGCTTAGATCCCACAGGGGATGGGAGGAACTATGGCTACACCTTC
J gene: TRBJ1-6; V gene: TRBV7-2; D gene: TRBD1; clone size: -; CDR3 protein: CASSLARQGASSPLHF; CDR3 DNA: TGTGCCAGCAGCTTAGCCCGACAGGGAGCGAGTTCACCCCTCCACTTT
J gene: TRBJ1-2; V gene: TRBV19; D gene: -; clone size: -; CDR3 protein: CASSINTRNYGYTF; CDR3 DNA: TGTGCCAGTAGTATCAACACAAGAAACTATGGCTACACCTTC
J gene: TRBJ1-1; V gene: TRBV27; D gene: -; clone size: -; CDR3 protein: CASRGQGSPPTRPNTEAFF; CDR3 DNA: TGTGCCAGCAGGGGCCAGGGATCCCCCCCTACCCGTCCGAACACTGAAGCTTTCTTT
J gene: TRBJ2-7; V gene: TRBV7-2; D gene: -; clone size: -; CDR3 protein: CASSFWHYEQYF; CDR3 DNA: TGTGCCAGCAGCTTCTGGCACTACGAGCAGTACTTC
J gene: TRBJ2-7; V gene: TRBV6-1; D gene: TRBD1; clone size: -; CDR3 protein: CASSAGTGPYKQYF; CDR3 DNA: TGTGCCAGCAGCGCCGGGACAGGACCTTACAAGCAGTACTTC
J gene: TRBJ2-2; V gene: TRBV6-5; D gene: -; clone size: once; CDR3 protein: CASSYARTGLGGELFF; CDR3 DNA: TGTGCCAGCAGTTACGCTCGTACAGGGCTCGGCGGGGAGCTGTTTTTT
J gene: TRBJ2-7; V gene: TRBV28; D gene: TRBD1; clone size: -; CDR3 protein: CASSADYRDRSSYEQYF; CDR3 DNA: TGTGCCAGCAGTGCCGACTACCGGGACAGGAGCTCCTACGAGCAGTACTTC
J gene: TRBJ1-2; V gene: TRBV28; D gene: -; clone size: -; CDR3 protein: CASSLCTAREYGYTF; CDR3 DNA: TGTGCCAGCAGTTTATGCACAGCGCGGGAGTATGGCTACACCTTC